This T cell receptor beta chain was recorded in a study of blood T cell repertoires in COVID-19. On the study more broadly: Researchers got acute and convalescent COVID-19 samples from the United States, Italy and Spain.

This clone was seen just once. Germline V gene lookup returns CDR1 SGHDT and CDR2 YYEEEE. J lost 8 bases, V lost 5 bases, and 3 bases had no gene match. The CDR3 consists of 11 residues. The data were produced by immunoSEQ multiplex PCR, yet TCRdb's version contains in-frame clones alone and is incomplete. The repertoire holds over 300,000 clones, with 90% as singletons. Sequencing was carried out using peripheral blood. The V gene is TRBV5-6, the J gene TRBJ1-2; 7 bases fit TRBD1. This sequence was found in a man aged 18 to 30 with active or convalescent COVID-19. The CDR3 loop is CASSRDRGYTF. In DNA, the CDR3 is TGTGCCAGCAGTCGGGACAGAGGCTACACCTTC.